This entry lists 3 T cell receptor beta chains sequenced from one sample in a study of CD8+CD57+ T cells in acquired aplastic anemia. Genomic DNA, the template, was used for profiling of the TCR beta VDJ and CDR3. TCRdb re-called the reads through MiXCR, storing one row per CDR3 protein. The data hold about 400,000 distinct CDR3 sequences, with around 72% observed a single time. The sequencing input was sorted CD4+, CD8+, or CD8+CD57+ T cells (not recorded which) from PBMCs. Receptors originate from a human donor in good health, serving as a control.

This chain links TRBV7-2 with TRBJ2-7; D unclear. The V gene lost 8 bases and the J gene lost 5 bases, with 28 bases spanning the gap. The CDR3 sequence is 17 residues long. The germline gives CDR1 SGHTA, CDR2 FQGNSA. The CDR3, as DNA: TGTGCCAGCGCCCCAGGAACCGGTGACCTCGCCTTCGACGAGCAGTACTTC. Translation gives CASAPGTGDLAFDEQYF.

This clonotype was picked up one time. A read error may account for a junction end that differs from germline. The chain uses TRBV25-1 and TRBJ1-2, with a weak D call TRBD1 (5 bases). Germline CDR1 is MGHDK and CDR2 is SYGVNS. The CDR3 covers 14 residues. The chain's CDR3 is CASSVGGPRYGHTF. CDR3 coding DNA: TGTGCCAGCAGTGTGGGGGGACCCAGGTATGGCCACACCTTC.

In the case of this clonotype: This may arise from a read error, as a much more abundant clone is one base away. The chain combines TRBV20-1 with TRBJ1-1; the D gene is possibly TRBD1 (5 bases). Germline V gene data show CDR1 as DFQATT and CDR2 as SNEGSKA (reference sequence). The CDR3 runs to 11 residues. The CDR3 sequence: CSAAPGGEVFF. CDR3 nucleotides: TGCAGTGCTGCCCCTGGGGGAGAAGTTTTCTTT.